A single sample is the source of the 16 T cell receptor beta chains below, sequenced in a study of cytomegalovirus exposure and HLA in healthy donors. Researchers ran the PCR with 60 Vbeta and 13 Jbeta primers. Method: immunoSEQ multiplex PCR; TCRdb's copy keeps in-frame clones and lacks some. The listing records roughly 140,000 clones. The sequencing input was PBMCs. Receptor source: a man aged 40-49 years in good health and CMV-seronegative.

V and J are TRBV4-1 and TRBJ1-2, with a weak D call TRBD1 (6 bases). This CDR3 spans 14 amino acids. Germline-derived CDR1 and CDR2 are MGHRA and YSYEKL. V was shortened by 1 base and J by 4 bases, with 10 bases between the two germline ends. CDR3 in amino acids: CASSQGQAPYGYTF. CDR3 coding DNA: TGCGCCAGCAGCCAAGGACAGGCCCCCTATGGCTACACCTTC.

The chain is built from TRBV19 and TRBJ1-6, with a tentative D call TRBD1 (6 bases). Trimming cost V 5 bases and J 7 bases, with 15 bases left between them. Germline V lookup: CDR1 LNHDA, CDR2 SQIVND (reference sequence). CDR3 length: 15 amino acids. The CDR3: CASSLQGFGNSPLHF. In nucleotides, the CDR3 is TGTGCCAGTAGTCTCCAGGGGTTCGGGAATTCACCCCTCCACTTT.

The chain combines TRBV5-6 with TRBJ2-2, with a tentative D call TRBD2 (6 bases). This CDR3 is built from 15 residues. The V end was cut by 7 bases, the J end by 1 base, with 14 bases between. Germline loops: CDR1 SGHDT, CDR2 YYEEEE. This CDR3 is CASGRGDLNTGELFF. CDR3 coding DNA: TGTGCCAGCGGCCGTGGGGACTTGAACACCGGGGAGCTGTTTTTT. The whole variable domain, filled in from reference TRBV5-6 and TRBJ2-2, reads DAGVTQSPTHLIKTRGQQVTLRCSPKSGHDTVSWYQQALGQGPQFIFQYYEEEERQRGNFPDRFSGHQFPNYSSELNVNALLLGDSALYLCASGRGDLNTGELFFGEGSRLTVL.

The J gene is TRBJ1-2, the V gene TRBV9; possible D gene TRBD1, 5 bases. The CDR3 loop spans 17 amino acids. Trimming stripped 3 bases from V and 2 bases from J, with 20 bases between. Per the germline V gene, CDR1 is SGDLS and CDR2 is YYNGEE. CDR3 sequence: CASSAEFGETVNYGYTF. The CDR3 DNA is TGTGCCAGCAGCGCCGAGTTCGGCGAGACAGTGAACTATGGCTACACCTTC.

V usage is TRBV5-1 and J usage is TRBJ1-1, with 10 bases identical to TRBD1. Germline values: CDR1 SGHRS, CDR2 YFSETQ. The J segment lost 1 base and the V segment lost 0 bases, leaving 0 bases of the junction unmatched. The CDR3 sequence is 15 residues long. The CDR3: CASSLGQGANTEAFF. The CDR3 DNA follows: TGCGCCAGCAGCTTGGGACAGGGGGCGAACACTGAAGCTTTCTTT. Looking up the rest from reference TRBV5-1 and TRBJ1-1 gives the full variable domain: KAGVTQTPRYLIKTRGQQVTLSCSPISGHRSVSWYQQTPGQGLQFLFEYFSETQRNKGNFPGRFSGRQFSNSRSEMNVSTLELGDSALYLCASSLGQGANTEAFFGQGTRLTVV.

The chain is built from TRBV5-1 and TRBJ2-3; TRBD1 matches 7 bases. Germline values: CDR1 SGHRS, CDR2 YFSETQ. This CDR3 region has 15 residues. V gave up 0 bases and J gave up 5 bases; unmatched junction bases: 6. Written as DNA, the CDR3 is TGCGCCAGCAGCTTGGAAGGGGGCTGGGAAGATACGCAGTATTTT. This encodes CASSLEGGWEDTQYF.

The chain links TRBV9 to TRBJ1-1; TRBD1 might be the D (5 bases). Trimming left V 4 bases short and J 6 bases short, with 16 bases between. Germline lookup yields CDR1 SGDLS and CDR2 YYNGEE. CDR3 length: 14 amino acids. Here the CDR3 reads CASSPRTGTPEAFF. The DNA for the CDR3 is TGTGCCAGCAGCCCCCGTACAGGAACCCCTGAAGCTTTCTTT. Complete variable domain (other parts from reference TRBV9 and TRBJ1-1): DSGVTQTPKHLITATGQRVTLRCSPRSGDLSVYWYQQSLDQGLQFLIQYYNGEERAKGNILERFSAQQFPDLHSELNLSSLELGDSALYFCASSPRTGTPEAFFGQGTRLTVV.

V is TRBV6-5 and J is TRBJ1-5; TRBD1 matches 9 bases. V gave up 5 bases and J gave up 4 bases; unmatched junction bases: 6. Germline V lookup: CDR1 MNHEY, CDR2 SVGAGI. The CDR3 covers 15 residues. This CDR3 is CASSNGQGFNQPQHF. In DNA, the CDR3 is TGTGCCAGCAGTAACGGACAGGGGTTTAATCAGCCCCAGCATTTT.

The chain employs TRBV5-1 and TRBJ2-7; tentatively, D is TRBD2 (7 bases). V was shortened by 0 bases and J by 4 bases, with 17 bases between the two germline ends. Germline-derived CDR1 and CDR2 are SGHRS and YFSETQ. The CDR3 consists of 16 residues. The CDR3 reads CASSLEGGALRYEQYF. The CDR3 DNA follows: TGCGCCAGCAGCTTGGAAGGGGGGGCCCTTCGGTACGAGCAGTACTTC.

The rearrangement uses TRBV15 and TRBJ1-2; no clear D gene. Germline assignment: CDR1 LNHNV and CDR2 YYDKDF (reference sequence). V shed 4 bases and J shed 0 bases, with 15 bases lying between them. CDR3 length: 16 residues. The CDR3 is CATSTRTRVPNYGYTF. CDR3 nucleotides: TGTGCCACCAGCACTAGGACTCGCGTCCCTAACTATGGCTACACCTTC.

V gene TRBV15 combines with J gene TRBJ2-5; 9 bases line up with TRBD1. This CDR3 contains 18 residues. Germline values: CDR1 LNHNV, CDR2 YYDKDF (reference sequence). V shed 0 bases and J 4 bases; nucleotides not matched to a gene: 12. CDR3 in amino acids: CATSRDRWGQGAGETQYF. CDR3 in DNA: TGTGCCACCAGCAGAGATAGGTGGGGACAGGGTGCGGGAGAGACCCAGTACTTC.

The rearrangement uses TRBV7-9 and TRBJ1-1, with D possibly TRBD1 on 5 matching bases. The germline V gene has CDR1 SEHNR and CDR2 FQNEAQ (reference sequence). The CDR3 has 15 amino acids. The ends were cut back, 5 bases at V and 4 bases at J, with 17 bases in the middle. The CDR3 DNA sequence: TGTGCCAGCAGCAGGGGTAGGGGTGGCACCACTGAAGCTTTCTTT. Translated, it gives CASSRGRGGTTEAFF.

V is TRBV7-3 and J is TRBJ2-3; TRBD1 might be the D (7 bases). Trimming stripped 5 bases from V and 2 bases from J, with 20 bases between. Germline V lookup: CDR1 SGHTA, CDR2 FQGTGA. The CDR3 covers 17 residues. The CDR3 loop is CASSQGGYGPLTDTQYF. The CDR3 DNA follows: TGTGCCAGCAGCCAGGGGGGATATGGGCCCCTCACAGATACGCAGTATTTT.

CDR3: CASSSQGGAGELFF. CDR3 coding DNA: TGTGCCAGCAGCTCCCAGGGTGGGGCCGGGGAGCTGTTTTTT. V gene TRBV11-2 combines with J gene TRBJ2-2; TRBD1 is a possible D gene (5 bases). The CDR3 length is 14 residues. Trimming removed 4 bases from V and 6 bases from J, with 12 bases in between. Germline V lookup: CDR1 SGHAT, CDR2 FQNNGV.

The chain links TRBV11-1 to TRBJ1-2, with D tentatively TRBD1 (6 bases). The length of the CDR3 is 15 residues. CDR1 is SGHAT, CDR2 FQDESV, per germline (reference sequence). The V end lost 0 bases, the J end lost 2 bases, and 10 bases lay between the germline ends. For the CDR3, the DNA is TGTGCCAGCAGCTTAGCGGACAGAACGAACTATGGCTACACCTTC. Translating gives CASSLADRTNYGYTF.

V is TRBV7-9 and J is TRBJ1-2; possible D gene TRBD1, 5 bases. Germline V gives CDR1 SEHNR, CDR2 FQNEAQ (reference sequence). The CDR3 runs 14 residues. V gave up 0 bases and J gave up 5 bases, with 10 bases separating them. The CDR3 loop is CASSLAGGDYGYTF. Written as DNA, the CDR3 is TGTGCCAGCAGCTTAGCGGGAGGGGATTATGGCTACACCTTC.